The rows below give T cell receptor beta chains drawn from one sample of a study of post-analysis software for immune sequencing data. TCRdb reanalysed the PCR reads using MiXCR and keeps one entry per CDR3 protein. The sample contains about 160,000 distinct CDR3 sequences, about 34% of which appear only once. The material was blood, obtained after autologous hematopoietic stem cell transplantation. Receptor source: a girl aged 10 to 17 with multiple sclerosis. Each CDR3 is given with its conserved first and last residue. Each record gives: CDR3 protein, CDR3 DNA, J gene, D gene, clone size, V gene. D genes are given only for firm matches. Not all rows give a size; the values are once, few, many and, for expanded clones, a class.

CDR3: CASSLLATGKTGELFF
DNA: TGTGCCAGCAGTCTCCTCGCGACGGGTAAAACCGGGGAGCTGTTTTTT
J: TRBJ2-2
D: NA
size: few
V: TRBV6-6

CDR3: CASSYSVQRNTEAFF
DNA: TGTGCCAGCAGTTACTCGGTCCAGAGGAACACTGAAGCTTTCTTT
J: TRBJ1-1
D: NA
size: NA
V: TRBV6-2/TRBV6-3

CDR3: CASSLDWGASTDTQYF
DNA: TGTGCCAGCAGCTTAGATTGGGGGGCTAGCACAGATACGCAGTATTTT
J: TRBJ2-3
D: NA
size: many
V: TRBV7-2

CDR3: CASSFGGAGDEQYF
DNA: TGTGCCAGCAGCTTTGGCGGGGCCGGGGACGAGCAGTACTTC
J: TRBJ2-7
D: NA
size: few
V: TRBV11-2

CDR3: CSAREVPQGNTEAFF
DNA: TGCAGTGCTAGAGAGGTCCCCCAGGGGAACACTGAAGCTTTCTTT
J: TRBJ1-1
D: NA
size: NA
V: TRBV20-1

CDR3: CASSSPGREHTF
DNA: TGTGCCAGCAGCTCTCCCGGACGGGAGCACACCTTC
J: TRBJ1-2
D: NA
size: NA
V: TRBV28

CDR3: CASRPRQGATGYTF
DNA: TGTGCCAGCAGGCCTAGACAGGGGGCGACTGGCTACACCTTC
J: TRBJ1-2
D: TRBD1
size: many
V: TRBV12-3/TRBV12-4

CDR3: CSAPRLAGGEKQFF
DNA: TGCAGCGCACCTCGACTAGCGGGAGGTGAGAAGCAGTTCTTC
J: TRBJ2-1
D: TRBD2
size: NA
V: TRBV29-1

CDR3: CSVPPGGSSYEQYF
DNA: TGCAGTGTCCCCCCAGGGGGCTCCTCCTACGAGCAGTACTTC
J: TRBJ2-7
D: TRBD1
size: many
V: TRBV20-1

CDR3: CASSLQETQYF
DNA: TGTGCCAGCAGTTTACAAGAGACCCAGTACTTC
J: TRBJ2-5
D: NA
size: medium-sized
V: TRBV12-3/TRBV12-4

CDR3: CASSLSGLYNEQFF
DNA: TGTGCCAGCAGTTTAAGCGGACTCTACAATGAGCAGTTCTTC
J: TRBJ2-1
D: NA
size: NA
V: TRBV12-3/TRBV12-4

CDR3: CASSSGDRTDTQYF
DNA: TGTGCCAGCAGCTCGGGGGACCGCACAGATACGCAGTATTTT
J: TRBJ2-3
D: NA
size: NA
V: TRBV7-8

CDR3: CASSPSDGCEQYF
DNA: TGTGCCAGCAGTCCCTCGGACGGCTGCGAGCAGTACTTC
J: TRBJ2-7
D: NA
size: NA
V: TRBV6-5

CDR3: CASSQDRGTNEKLFF
DNA: TGCGCCAGCAGCCAAGACCGGGGAACTAATGAAAAACTGTTTTTT
J: TRBJ1-4
D: NA
size: NA
V: TRBV4-3

CDR3: CASKRDLNYEQYF
DNA: TGTGCCAGCAAAAGGGACTTAAACTACGAGCAGTACTTC
J: TRBJ2-7
D: NA
size: few
V: TRBV28

CDR3: CASTTGWGPSYEQYF
DNA: TGTGCCAGCACTACAGGCTGGGGGCCTTCCTACGAGCAGTACTTC
J: TRBJ2-7
D: NA
size: NA
V: TRBV28

CDR3: CASSKDRGGTSLNEQFF
DNA: TGCGCCAGCAGTAAGGACAGGGGAGGGACTAGTCTCAATGAGCAGTTCTTC
J: TRBJ2-1
D: NA
size: many
V: TRBV5-1

CDR3: CASSLDGTPVRLVDTQYF
DNA: TGCGCCAGCAGCTTGGACGGGACACCGGTTAGATTGGTCGATACGCAGTATTTT
J: TRBJ2-3
D: NA
size: few
V: TRBV5-1